The 17 T cell receptor beta chains below come from one sample, sequenced in a study of blood T cells in healthy people across ages. It was with a sample-barcoded 5' primer and a J-beta primer mix that a second PCR of roughly 6 to 12 cycles was run. TCRdb re-analysed the 5' RACE reads in MiXCR, keeping a single row per CDR3 protein. The sample contains 1.5 million to 2 million distinct CDR3 sequences, around 40% of which appear only once. Sequenced input: blood. These receptor sequences come from a human donor in good health.

This chain joins TRBV7-3 and TRBJ1-1, with no clear D. There are 18 residues in the CDR3. Germline V gene data show CDR1 as SGHTA and CDR2 as FQGTGA. Trimming stripped 4 bases from V and 4 bases from J, with 25 bases between. The CDR3 spells CASSSIGIPAIRTTEAFF. CDR3 nucleotide sequence: TGTGCCAGCAGCTCGATCGGAATCCCGGCCATCCGGACCACTGAAGCTTTCTTT.

This chain uses TRBV3-1 with TRBJ1-2, with a possible D match to TRBD1 (5 bases). The germline gives CDR1 LGHDT, CDR2 YNNKEL (reference sequence). V was shortened by 0 bases and J by 4 bases, with 12 bases between the two germline ends. This CDR3 has 15 residues. CDR3 bases: TGTGCCAGCAGCCAAGAGTTGGGGGAAGGCTATGGCTACACCTTC. Protein: CASSQELGEGYGYTF.

The chain uses TRBV20-1 and TRBJ2-3; 12 bases line up with TRBD2. The length of the CDR3 is 15 residues. The trim removed 6 bases at V and 7 bases at J, leaving 11 bases unmatched. CDR1 is DFQATT and CDR2 is SNEGSKA in the germline V gene (reference sequence). DNA of the CDR3: TGCAGTGCCACCCCGACTAGCGGGGGAGGGAATACGCAGTATTTT. Translation: CSATPTSGGGNTQYF.

The CDR3 DNA is TGTGCCAGCAGAAAGGGGTTGGGCACCGCCAAAAACATTCAGTACTTC. This codes for CASRKGLGTAKNIQYF. The chain couples TRBV2 to TRBJ2-4; the D gene is possibly TRBD1 (5 bases). The CDR3 is made up of 16 amino acids. V was trimmed by 6 bases and J by 1 base, leaving 16 bases between them. Germline CDR1 SNHLY, CDR2 FYNNEI.

The chain uses TRBV9 and TRBJ1-2, with TRBD1 identical over 7 bases. The CDR3 is 16 amino acids. The V gene end was trimmed by 6 bases and the J gene end by 0 bases; junction bases not matched to a gene: 11. Germline CDR1 and CDR2: SGDLS and YYNGEE. DNA of the CDR3: TGTGCCAGCAAACGGGGCAGAGGGACAGCTAACTATGGCTACACCTTC. Protein sequence: CASKRGRGTANYGYTF.

The chain employs TRBV20-1 and TRBJ1-1; D is ambiguous. CDR3 length: 13 residues. The germline CDR1 and CDR2 sequences are DFQATT and SNEGSKA (reference sequence). The V end lost 2 bases, the J end lost 0 bases, and 7 bases lay between the germline ends. Here the CDR3 DNA reads TGCAGTGCTAGAACCAGACTGAACACTGAAGCTTTCTTT. Encoded protein: CSARTRLNTEAFF.

This rearrangement joins TRBV29-1 to TRBJ1-1; no clear D. The CDR3 covers 14 residues. Germline V gene sequence: CDR1 SQVTM, CDR2 ANQGSEA. V lost 4 bases and J 3 bases, leaving 15 bases between the germline ends. The CDR3 reads CSVVAGSGYTEAFF. The CDR3 coding sequence is TGCAGCGTTGTGGCGGGGAGCGGCTACACTGAAGCTTTCTTT.

The rearrangement links TRBV7-3 to TRBJ2-7, with 7 bases matching TRBD2. From germline, CDR1 is SGHTA and CDR2 FQGTGA. Unmatched junction bases numbered 7, after V lost 0 bases and J lost 5 bases. The CDR3 extends over 15 amino acids. Here the CDR3 reads CASSLTPGGHNEQYF. The CDR3 DNA is TGTGCCAGCAGCTTAACGCCGGGGGGTCACAACGAGCAGTACTTC.

The chain uses TRBV20-1 and TRBJ1-6; 7 bases align to TRBD1. The germline V gene has CDR1 DFQATT and CDR2 SNEGSKA (reference sequence). CDR3 length equals 14 residues. V lost 3 bases to trimming and J lost 8 bases; unmatched junction nucleotides: 7. The CDR3 loop is CSASEAGGHSPLHF. The CDR3 coding sequence is TGCAGTGCTAGTGAGGCAGGGGGTCATTCACCCCTCCACTTT.

The chain is built from TRBV7-9 and TRBJ2-7, with a possible D match to TRBD2 (5 bases). Trimming took 3 bases from V and 5 from J, leaving 8 bases between them. The CDR3 is made up of 12 amino acids. Per germline, CDR1 SEHNR and CDR2 FQNEAQ (reference sequence). This CDR3 is CASSFRENEQYF. The CDR3 nucleotides read TGTGCCAGCAGCTTTAGGGAGAACGAGCAGTACTTC.

The V and J genes are TRBV7-9 and TRBJ1-4; 9 positions agree with TRBD1. The CDR3 covers 14 residues. From germline, CDR1 is SEHNR and CDR2 FQNEAQ (reference sequence). J was trimmed by 8 bases and V by 6 bases; bases with no gene match: 7. This CDR3 reads CASSQEDRGEKLFF. CDR3 nucleotide sequence: TGTGCCAGCAGTCAAGAGGACAGGGGCGAAAAACTGTTTTTT.

This chain joins TRBV4-1 and TRBJ1-4; 9 nucleotides line up with TRBD1. Germline trimming cut 3 bases from V and 6 bases from J; bases unmatched to any gene: 5. There are 15 residues in the CDR3. Looked up from germline, CDR1 is MGHRA and CDR2 is YSYEKL. The CDR3 sequence: CASSHGGTGYEKLFF. The DNA for the CDR3 is TGCGCCAGCAGCCACGGAGGGACAGGGTATGAAAAACTGTTTTTT.

There are a few counts of this clonotype. The chain carries TRBV28 and TRBJ1-2; D not certain. V shed 10 bases and J shed 0 bases, with 9 bases lying between them. The CDR3 contains 12 residues. In germline, CDR1 is MDHEN, CDR2 SYDVKM. This chain's CDR3 is CATVLTNYGYTF. The CDR3 DNA reads TGTGCCACCGTTCTGACTAACTATGGCTACACCTTC.

V gene TRBV4-1 combines with J gene TRBJ1-2; tentatively, D is TRBD1 (5 bases). V dropped 0 bases and J dropped 4 bases, with 12 bases sitting between them. The germline V gene has CDR1 MGHRA and CDR2 YSYEKL. The CDR3 runs 15 residues. CDR3 region: CASSQEGLQAYGYTF. CDR3 coding DNA: TGCGCCAGCAGCCAAGAAGGGCTACAGGCCTATGGCTACACCTTC.

CDR3 DNA: TGTGCCAGCAGCTTGTTACCGTCAGGGACACTCTCCTACGAGCAGTACTTC. Amino acids: CASSLLPSGTLSYEQYF. The V and J genes are TRBV5-6 and TRBJ2-7; maybe TRBD1 (6 bases). CDR1 and CDR2 (germline): SGHDT, YYEEEE. The CDR3 runs to 17 residues. V lost 1 base to trimming and J lost 0 bases, with 17 bases between them.

On this clonotype itself: Mismatch with germline at one junction end may stem from a read error. The J gene is TRBJ2-3, the V gene TRBV14, with 9 bases matching TRBD2. Per the germline V gene, CDR1 is SGHDN and CDR2 is FVKESK. The CDR3 runs 17 residues. The CDR3 bases are TGTGCCGGCAGCCAATCGCGGGGGGGTCCCAGCACAGATACGCAGTATTTT. It translates to CAGSQSRGGPSTDTQYF.

J is TRBJ2-1 and V is TRBV20-1; D gene ambiguous. CDR3 length equals 15 residues. Germline loops: CDR1 DFQATT, CDR2 SNEGSKA (reference sequence). Trimming left V 2 bases short and J 6 bases short, with 17 bases between. CDR3 DNA sequence: TGCAGTGCTAGATCTTCAAATTCGGATCTCAATGAGCAGTTCTTC. Amino acid sequence: CSARSSNSDLNEQFF.